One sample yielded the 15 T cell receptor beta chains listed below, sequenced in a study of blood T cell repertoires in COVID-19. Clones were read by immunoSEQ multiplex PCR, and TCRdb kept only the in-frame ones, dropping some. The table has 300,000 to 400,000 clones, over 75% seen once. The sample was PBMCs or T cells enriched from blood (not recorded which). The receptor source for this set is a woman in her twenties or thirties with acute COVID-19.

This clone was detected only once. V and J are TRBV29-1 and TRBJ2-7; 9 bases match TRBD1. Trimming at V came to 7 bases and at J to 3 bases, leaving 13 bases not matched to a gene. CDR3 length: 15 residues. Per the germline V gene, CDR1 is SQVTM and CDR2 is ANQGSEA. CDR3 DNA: TGCAGCGCCCTATATCTACAGGGGGCTATCTACGAGCAGTACTTC. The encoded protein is CSALYLQGAIYEQYF.

The CDR3 protein is CAWSGSHDQPQHF. CDR3 bases: TGTGCCTGGAGTGGGTCACACGATCAGCCCCAGCATTTT. V and J are TRBV30 and TRBJ1-5; D gene ambiguous. The ends were cut back, 1 base at V and 5 bases at J, with 9 bases in the middle. In germline, CDR1 is GTSNPN, CDR2 SVGIG (reference sequence). The CDR3 runs 13 residues. Supplemented by reference TRBV30 and TRBJ1-5, the full variable domain reads SQTIHQWPATLVQPVGSPLSLECTVEGTSNPNLYWYRQAAGRGLQLLFYSVGIGQISSEVPQNLSASRPQDRQFILSSKKLLLSDSGFYLCAWSGSHDQPQHFGDGTRLSIL.

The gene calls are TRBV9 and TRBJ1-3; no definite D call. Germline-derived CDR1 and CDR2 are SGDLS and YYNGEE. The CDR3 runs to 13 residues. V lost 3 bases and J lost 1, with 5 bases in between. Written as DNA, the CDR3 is TGTGCCAGCAGCGGAGTGTCTGGAAACACCATATATTTT. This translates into CASSGVSGNTIYF.

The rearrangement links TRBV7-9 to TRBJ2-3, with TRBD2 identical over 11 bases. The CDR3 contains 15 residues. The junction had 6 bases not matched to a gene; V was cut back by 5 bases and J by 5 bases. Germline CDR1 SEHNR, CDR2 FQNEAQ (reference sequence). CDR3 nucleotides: TGTGCCAGCAGCCGTAGCGGGGGGGCCAAAGATACGCAGTATTTT. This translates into CASSRSGGAKDTQYF.

Here the CDR3 reads CASSPYREPNSPLHF. The CDR3 coding sequence is TGTGCCAGCTCACCGTACCGGGAGCCTAATTCACCCCTCCACTTT. The V and J genes are TRBV18 and TRBJ1-6; D uncertain. The CDR3 spans 15 residues. From germline, CDR1 is KGHSH and CDR2 LQKENI. Trimming took 3 bases from V and 6 from J, leaving 12 bases between them.

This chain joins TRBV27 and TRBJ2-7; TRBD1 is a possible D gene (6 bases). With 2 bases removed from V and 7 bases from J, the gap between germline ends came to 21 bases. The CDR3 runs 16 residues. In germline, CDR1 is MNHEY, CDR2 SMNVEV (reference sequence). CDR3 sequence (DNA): TGTGCCAGCAGTTTAATGGCCAGGGGCCCTGTTTTGGAGCAGTACTTC. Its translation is CASSLMARGPVLEQYF.

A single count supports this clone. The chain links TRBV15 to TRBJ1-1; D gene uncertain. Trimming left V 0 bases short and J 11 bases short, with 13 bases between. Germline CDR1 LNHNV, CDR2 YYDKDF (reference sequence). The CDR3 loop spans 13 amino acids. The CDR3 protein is CATSRDLGGRAFF. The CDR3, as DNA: TGTGCCACCAGCAGAGATCTGGGAGGACGGGCTTTCTTT.

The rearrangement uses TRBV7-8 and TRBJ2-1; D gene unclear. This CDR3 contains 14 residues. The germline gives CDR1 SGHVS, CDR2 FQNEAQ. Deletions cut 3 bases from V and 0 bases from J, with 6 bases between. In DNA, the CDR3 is TGTGCCAGCAGCTTCGAGAGCTCCTACAATGAGCAGTTCTTC. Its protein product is CASSFESSYNEQFF.

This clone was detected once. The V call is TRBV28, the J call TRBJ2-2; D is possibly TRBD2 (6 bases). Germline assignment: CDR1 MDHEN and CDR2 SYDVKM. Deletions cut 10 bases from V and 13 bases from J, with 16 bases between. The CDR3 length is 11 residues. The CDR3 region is CATRGLPGLFF. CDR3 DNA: TGTGCCACCCGGGGACTCCCGGGGCTGTTTTTT.

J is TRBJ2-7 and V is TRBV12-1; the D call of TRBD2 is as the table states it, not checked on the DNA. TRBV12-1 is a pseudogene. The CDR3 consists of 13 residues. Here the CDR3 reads CASRGLPPSEQYF. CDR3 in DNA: TGTGCCAGCAGGGGACTACCCCCGAGTGAGCAGTACTTC.

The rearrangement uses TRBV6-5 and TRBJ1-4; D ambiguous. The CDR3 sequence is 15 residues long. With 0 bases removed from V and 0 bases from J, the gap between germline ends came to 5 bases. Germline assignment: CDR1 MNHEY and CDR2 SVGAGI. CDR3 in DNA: TGTGCCAGCAGTTACTCATCAGCAACTAATGAAAAACTGTTTTTT. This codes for CASSYSSATNEKLFF.

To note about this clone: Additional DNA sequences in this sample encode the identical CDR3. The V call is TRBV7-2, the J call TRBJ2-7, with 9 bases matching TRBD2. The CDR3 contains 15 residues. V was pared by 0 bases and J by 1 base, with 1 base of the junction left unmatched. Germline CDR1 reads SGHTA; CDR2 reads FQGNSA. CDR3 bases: TGTGCCAGCAGCTTAGCTAGCGGGGGTTCCTACGAGCAGTACTTC. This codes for CASSLASGGSYEQYF.

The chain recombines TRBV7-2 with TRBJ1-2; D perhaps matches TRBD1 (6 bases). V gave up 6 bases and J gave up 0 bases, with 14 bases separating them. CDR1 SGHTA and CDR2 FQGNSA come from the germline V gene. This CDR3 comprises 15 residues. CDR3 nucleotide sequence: TGTGCCAGCAGTATTAGCGGGGGGCCTAACTATGGCTACACCTTC. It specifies CASSISGGPNYGYTF.

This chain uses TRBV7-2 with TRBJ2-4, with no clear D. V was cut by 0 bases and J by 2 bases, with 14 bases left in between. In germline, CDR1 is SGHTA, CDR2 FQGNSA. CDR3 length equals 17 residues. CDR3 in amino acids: CASSLAASRSPKNIQYF. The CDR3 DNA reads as TGTGCCAGCAGCTTAGCTGCGTCGAGGTCTCCCAAAAACATTCAGTACTTC.

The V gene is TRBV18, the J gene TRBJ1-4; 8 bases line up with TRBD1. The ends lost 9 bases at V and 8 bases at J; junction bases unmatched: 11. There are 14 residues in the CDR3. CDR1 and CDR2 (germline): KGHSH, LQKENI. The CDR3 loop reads CASYRDRGPEKLFF. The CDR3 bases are TGTGCCAGTTACCGTGACAGGGGTCCGGAAAAACTGTTTTTT.